This T cell receptor beta chain was sequenced for a study of human T cells and chemical hapten exposure. Overall study context: Sensitization employed 2% DPC on about 2 cm by about 2 cm of upper inner arm skin.

Germline V gives CDR1 MNHEY, CDR2 SVGAGI. This CDR3 is built from 16 residues. J gave up 2 bases and V 4 bases, and 9 bases lay outside the gene matches. Time point specified: patch test 2, 6 weeks after DPC sensitization. Specified treatment: therapeutic diphenylcyclopropenone sensitization with weekly scalp DPC. Whole blood, unfractionated, served as the material for total RNA extraction. For the library, individual cDNA molecules each received unique molecular identifiers. Authors' analysis steps: The median was about 96,000 TCRs per sample, ranging roughly 23,224 to 750,000. TCRdb reprocessed the RACE reads via MiXCR and lists one record per CDR3 protein. These V and J calls originate from TCRdb's pipeline instead of the authors' own analysis. This sample has about 42,000 distinct CDR3 sequences, with 9.5% to 10% found just once.

The chain links TRBV6-5 to TRBJ2-3; 7 bases agree with TRBD1. Sequencing was performed on whole blood, taken in connection with sensitization to the hapten diphenylcyclopropenone (DPC). The receptor's source is a woman aged 30 to 39 with alopecia areata. Some clones in this sample may be carry-over from other donors' samples. The CDR3 bases are TGTGCCAGCAGTTTAGATTCGGGACAGTACACAGATACGCAGTATTTT. Translating gives CASSLDSGQYTDTQYF.